These T cell receptor beta chains were read from a single sample in a study of TIL therapy for anti-PD-1-resistant metastatic lung cancer. Profiled with immunoSEQ multiplex PCR; TCRdb holds only in-frame clones, not every one. The data contain thousands of clones, approximately 80% of them singletons. The sequencing here drew on tumor tissue, taken at baseline. The receptors come from a person aged 25-80 years with non-small cell lung cancer. Each CDR3 is given with its conserved first and last residue. The D gene is left open where the match is weak. Some rows have no size entry. The others give once, few or many, or a class for an expanded clone.

size: NA; D: NA; J: TRBJ1-2; V: TRBV29-1; CDR3: CSVESGYTF; DNA: TGCAGCGTTGAAAGCGGCTACACCTTC
size: medium-sized; D: NA; J: TRBJ2-1; V: TRBV4-2; CDR3: CASSQENGNEQFF; DNA: TGTGCCAGCAGCCAAGAAAATGGCAATGAGCAGTTCTTC
size: NA; D: TRBD1; J: TRBJ2-3; V: TRBV18; CDR3: CASSPGQPDTQYF; DNA: TGTGCCAGCTCACCGGGACAGCCAGATACGCAGTATTTT
size: once; D: NA; J: TRBJ2-1; V: TRBV18; CDR3: CASSPDFVNEQFF; DNA: TGTGCCAGCTCACCGGACTTCGTCAATGAGCAGTTCTTC
size: NA; D: NA; J: TRBJ2-1; V: TRBV5-1; CDR3: CASSLDRGSSYNEQFF; DNA: TGCGCCAGCAGCTTGGATCGAGGGAGCTCCTACAATGAGCAGTTCTTC
size: NA; D: NA; J: TRBJ1-3; V: TRBV25-1; CDR3: CASSDERASSGNTIYF; DNA: TGTGCCAGCAGTGACGAAAGGGCGAGCTCTGGAAACACCATATATTTT
size: NA; D: TRBD1; J: TRBJ2-2; V: TRBV10-2; CDR3: CASRFSHRGNTGELFF; DNA: TGCGCCAGCAGATTCTCCCACAGGGGGAACACCGGGGAGCTGTTTTTT
size: NA; D: NA; J: TRBJ1-6; V: TRBV5-4; CDR3: CASSLVPTMDSPLHF; DNA: TGTGCCAGCAGCTTGGTTCCGACCATGGATTCACCCCTCCACTTT
size: NA; D: NA; J: TRBJ2-3; V: TRBV19; CDR3: CASSSDLSSTDTQYF; DNA: TGTGCCAGTAGTAGTGATCTGTCTAGCACAGATACGCAGTATTTT
size: NA; D: NA; J: TRBJ1-4; V: TRBV11-2; CDR3: CASSLSSFNEKLFF; DNA: TGTGCCAGCAGCTTATCGTCTTTTAATGAAAAACTGTTTTTT
size: NA; D: NA; J: TRBJ1-1; V: TRBV6-5; CDR3: CASRTVGGNTEAFF; DNA: TGTGCCAGCAGGACTGTGGGGGGGAACACTGAAGCTTTCTTT
size: NA; D: TRBD2; J: TRBJ2-3; V: TRBV7-9; CDR3: CASSPFLGGGITDTQYF; DNA: TGTGCCAGCAGCCCTTTCCTGGGCGGGGGAATCACAGATACGCAGTATTTT
size: NA; D: NA; J: TRBJ2-5; V: TRBV9; CDR3: CASSRGETQYF; DNA: TGTGCCAGCAGCCGGGGTGAGACCCAGTACTTC
size: NA; D: TRBD2; J: TRBJ2-3; V: TRBV7-9; CDR3: CASSFSGLAGVTSTDTQYF; DNA: TGTGCCAGCAGCTTTTCCGGACTAGCGGGCGTCACTAGCACAGATACGCAGTATTTT
size: NA; D: TRBD2; J: TRBJ2-3; V: TRBV5-1; CDR3: CASSLGASGGTDTQYF; DNA: TGCGCCAGCAGCTTGGGCGCTAGCGGGGGCACAGATACGCAGTATTTT
size: NA; D: NA; J: TRBJ2-3; V: TRBV15; CDR3: CATSRVGDTQYF; DNA: TGTGCCACCAGCAGAGTCGGAGATACGCAGTATTTT
size: NA; D: TRBD1; J: TRBJ2-5; V: TRBV5-6; CDR3: CASSLWDREQETQYF; DNA: TGTGCCAGCAGCTTGTGGGACAGGGAACAAGAGACCCAGTACTTC
size: once; D: NA; J: TRBJ1-5; V: TRBV5-8; CDR3: CASSLERGGNQPQHF; DNA: TGTGCCAGCAGCTTGGAACGGGGCGGCAATCAGCCCCAGCATTTT
size: NA; D: NA; J: TRBJ2-3; V: TRBV4-3; CDR3: CASSPTGASSTDTQYF; DNA: TGCGCCAGCAGCCCAACGGGCGCCTCTAGCACAGATACGCAGTATTTT
size: NA; D: TRBD1; J: TRBJ2-3; V: TRBV28; CDR3: CASSSGQPTDTQYF; DNA: TGTGCCAGCAGTTCGGGACAGCCAACAGATACGCAGTATTTT
size: NA; D: NA; J: TRBJ2-7; V: TRBV10-3; CDR3: CAISKSPHRVREQYF; DNA: TGTGCCATCAGTAAAAGCCCTCACAGGGTCCGCGAGCAGTACTTC
size: few; D: TRBD1; J: TRBJ1-4; V: TRBV5-5; CDR3: CASSRTPQTGKGEKLFF; DNA: TGTGCCAGCAGCCGGACGCCTCAGACAGGGAAGGGTGAAAAACTGTTTTTT
size: NA; D: NA; J: TRBJ2-7; V: TRBV27; CDR3: CASSTGPYEQYF; DNA: TGTGCCAGCAGTACCGGACCCTACGAGCAGTACTTC
size: NA; D: TRBD1; J: TRBJ1-5; V: TRBV2; CDR3: CASSDGTGGVGQPQHF; DNA: TGTGCCAGCAGTGACGGGACAGGGGGTGTAGGTCAGCCCCAGCATTTT
size: NA; D: NA; J: TRBJ1-5; V: TRBV7-9; CDR3: CASSRAGNSNQPQHF; DNA: TGTGCCAGCAGCCGGGCAGGGAATAGCAATCAGCCCCAGCATTTT
size: NA; D: NA; J: TRBJ1-1; V: TRBV5-6; CDR3: CASSRIAVGTEAFF; DNA: TGTGCCAGCAGCCGAATCGCGGTGGGGACTGAAGCTTTCTTT
size: NA; D: NA; J: TRBJ1-2; V: TRBV30; CDR3: CAWSAGQSYGYTF; DNA: TGTGCCTGGAGTGCCGGACAGTCCTATGGCTACACCTTC
size: NA; D: TRBD1; J: TRBJ1-6; V: TRBV2; CDR3: CASSESGQGYSPLHF; DNA: TGTGCCAGCAGTGAATCGGGACAGGGGTATTCACCCCTCCACTTT
size: NA; D: TRBD1; J: TRBJ2-3; V: TRBV11-3; CDR3: CASSRGTGRNTDTQYF; DNA: TGTGCCAGCAGCCGGGGGACAGGGCGAAATACAGATACGCAGTATTTT
size: NA; D: NA; J: TRBJ2-3; V: TRBV5-4; CDR3: CASSSDRDGSTDTQYF; DNA: TGTGCCAGCAGCTCCGACCGGGACGGGAGCACAGATACGCAGTATTTT
size: NA; D: TRBD2; J: TRBJ2-3; V: TRBV29-1; CDR3: CSVFVAGVADTQYF; DNA: TGCAGCGTATTTGTAGCGGGAGTGGCAGATACGCAGTATTTT
size: NA; D: NA; J: TRBJ2-6; V: TRBV9; CDR3: CASSVDLTGAPGANVLTF; DNA: TGTGCCAGCAGCGTAGACCTGACAGGAGCCCCTGGGGCCAACGTCCTGACTTTC
size: NA; D: NA; J: TRBJ2-1; V: TRBV6-5; CDR3: CASSPGATYNEQFF; DNA: TGTGCCAGCAGCCCAGGGGCAACCTACAATGAGCAGTTCTTC
size: NA; D: NA; J: TRBJ2-2; V: TRBV10-2; CDR3: CASSESPGELFF; DNA: TGCGCCAGCAGTGAATCCCCCGGGGAGCTGTTTTTT
size: NA; D: NA; J: TRBJ1-5; V: TRBV7-2; CDR3: CASSYGGNQPQHF; DNA: TGTGCCAGCAGTTACGGGGGCAATCAGCCCCAGCATTTT